The clone carrying this T cell receptor beta chain was observed a few times. What it binds is unknown. The sample is drawn from a study of T-cell reconstitution after alpha-beta-depleted transplantation in children. V was pared by 3 bases and J by 5 bases, with 9 bases of the junction left unmatched. This CDR3 region has 16 residues. Germline CDR1 is ENHRY and CDR2 is SYGVKD. Unique molecular identifiers were incorporated when the TCRbeta library was constructed. TCRdb independently ran MiXCR on the PCR reads; one entry per CDR3 protein. The sample gives hundreds of thousands of distinct CDR3 sequences, around 13% of which show up once; approximately 0.8% is in the top ten. Study-level findings and limits: About two months after transplant, alpha-beta T cells reportedly came from several hundred expanded graft clones.

The source was PBMCs, collected before TCRalphabeta/CD19-depleted stem cell transplant. This TCR was recovered from a girl aged 2 to 9 with congenital amegakaryocytic thrombocytopenia, due to receive a stem cell transplant. V usage is TRBV10-3 and J usage is TRBJ2-7, with 11 bases fitting TRBD2. DNA for the CDR3: TGTGCCATCAGTGACCCCACCTTAGCGGGAGGGAACGAGCAGTACTTC. Protein: CAISDPTLAGGNEQYF.